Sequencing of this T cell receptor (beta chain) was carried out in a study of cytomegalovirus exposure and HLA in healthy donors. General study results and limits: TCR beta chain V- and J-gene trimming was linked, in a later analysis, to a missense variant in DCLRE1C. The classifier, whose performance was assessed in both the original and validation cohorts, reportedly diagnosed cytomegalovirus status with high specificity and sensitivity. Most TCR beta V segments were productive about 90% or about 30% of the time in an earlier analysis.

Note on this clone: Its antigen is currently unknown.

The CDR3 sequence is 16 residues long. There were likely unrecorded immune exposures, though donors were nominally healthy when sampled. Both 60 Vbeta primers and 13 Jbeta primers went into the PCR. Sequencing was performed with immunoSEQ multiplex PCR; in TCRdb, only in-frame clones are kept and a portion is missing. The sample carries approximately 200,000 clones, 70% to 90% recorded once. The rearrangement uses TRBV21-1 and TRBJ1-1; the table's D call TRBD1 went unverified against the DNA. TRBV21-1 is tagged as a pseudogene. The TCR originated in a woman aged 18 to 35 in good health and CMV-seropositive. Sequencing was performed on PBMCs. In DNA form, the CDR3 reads TGTGCCAGCAGCAAATTTATAGCAGGGAAGGACACTGAAGCTTTCTTT. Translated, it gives CASSKFIAGKDTEAFF.